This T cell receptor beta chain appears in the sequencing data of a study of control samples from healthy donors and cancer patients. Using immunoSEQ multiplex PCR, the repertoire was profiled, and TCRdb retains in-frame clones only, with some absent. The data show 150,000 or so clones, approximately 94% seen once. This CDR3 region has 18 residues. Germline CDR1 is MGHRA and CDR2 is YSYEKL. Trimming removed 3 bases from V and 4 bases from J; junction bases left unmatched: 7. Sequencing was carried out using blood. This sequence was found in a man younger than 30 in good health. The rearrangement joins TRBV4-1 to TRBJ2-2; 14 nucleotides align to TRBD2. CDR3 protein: CASSHRLAGGPVTGELFF. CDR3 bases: TGCGCCAGCAGCCACCGACTAGCGGGGGGGCCGGTCACCGGGGAGCTGTTTTTT.